The entry below gives a single T cell receptor beta chain sequence along with its context. What it binds is not known. This entry comes from a study of T cell responses to AZD1222 COVID-19 vaccine. Overall study results and limits: The CD4 TCRs associated with vaccination extended across spike and predominated at 160-218 and 743-854. Spike-specific TCR breadth and depth rose after two AZD1222 doses. White British ancestry dominated among donors, who included more females, and clonal diversity was possibly underestimated. Just a handful of people given AZD1222 tested seropositive at baseline.

Data came from immunoSEQ multiplex PCR; TCRdb stores just in-frame clones and leaves some out. The sample holds 95,000 to 150,000 clones, about 85% seen once. The clonotype comes from an adult in good health. Sequenced material: peripheral blood, taken on day 0 of AZD1222 vaccination.

The CDR3 nucleotides read TGTGCCAGCAGTCGGCAACGGGCCGGAAAAAGCCCGCAGTATTTT. Translating it yields CASSRQRAGKSPQYF. The chain links TRBV6-5 to TRBJ2-3; no firm D call. The ends were cut back, 5 bases at V and 10 bases at J, with 22 bases in the middle. The CDR3 runs to 15 residues. CDR1 MNHEY and CDR2 SVGAGI come from the germline V gene.